The entry that follows covers one TCR beta chain sequence. It lacks a known antigen. A single base separates this from a much larger clone, so it may be a read error. The germline V gene supplies CDR1 SGHTA and CDR2 FQGTGA. Deletion took 8 bases off V and 5 bases off J, with a span of 13 bases between the germline ends. The CDR3 starts with the cysteine, ends with the phenylalanine, and has 13 residues. Only the CDR3 DNA stays, 39 bases, in frame from base 1. The data are from a study of blood T cells in healthy people across ages (dated by TCRdb to between 2014 and 2016). About the full investigation: In model experiments, roughly one uniquely barcoded TCR beta cDNA molecule per two T cells was captured by template switching. Age-related changes in TCR beta repertoire diversity were measured in the study by deep sequencing normalized with unique cDNA molecular identifiers. Four age groups were formed from the donors: young (average 16 years), middle-aged (approximately 39), aged (about 68) and long-lived (more than 75). Donors of different ages were randomly distributed across sequencing lanes to avoid experimental bias. Using the same blood draw, the study looked at two additional independent replicas of 1 million unique cDNA reads for two donors, one aged 18 to 29 and the other aged 80 or older. Results the study describes overall, beyond this receptor: There was a strong correlation between observed TCR beta diversity and the percentage of naive T cells measured by flow cytometry. Compared with the aged group, the long-lived group had more naive CD4+ T cells, fewer expanded clones and increased TCR diversity, suggesting age selection. As age increased, observed TCR beta diversity per million T cells dropped in a roughly linear way, and a significant reduction was already evident by age approximately 40. Because profiling used bulk unsorted PBMCs, naive and antigen-experienced compartments could not be compared conclusively. Estimates of total diversity based on one million sequenced T cells were considered lower bounds and underestimates. The CMV infection status of donors was not known, potentially confounding age-related changes in expanded clonotypes.

Library preparation used 5' RACE. The listed sequencing device is Illumina HiSeq 2500. A second PCR of roughly 6 to 11 cycles was run with a J-beta primer mix and a sample-barcoded 5' primer. A unique molecular identifier was introduced onto each TCR beta cDNA molecule by a template-switch 5' adaptor carrying 12 random nucleotides. At least 2.5 million CDR3-containing paired-end reads were obtained from each sample. First-strand cDNA was synthesized from all RNA with the Mint cDNA synthesis kit, primed by a TRBC-specific oligonucleotide. Following uracil-DNA glycosylase treatment, all cDNA underwent a first 18-cycle PCR with the universal primers M1SS and BC2_uni_R. The original methods were these. For normalization, 1 million high-quality reads were randomly selected from each sample, with every read carrying a distinct molecular identifier. Instead of being binned into consensus sequences, reads with shared molecular identifiers were discarded. MiTCR, with a Q25 quality threshold and the strictest error-elimination algorithm, was used for CDR3 identification, clonotype clustering and error correction. A nonparametric unseen species model with Euler transformation was used to estimate a lower bound on total TCR beta diversity. TCRdb cleaned the public reads at Q25 with fastp, built clones with MiXCR and kept in-frame beta chains. Every distinct CDR3 protein forms one entry, paired with its most common genes and DNA. The V and J calls reflect TCRdb's pipeline rather than the authors' work. The sample has over a million distinct CDR3 sequences on record, roughly two fifths of them singletons. About 4% of the sample is held by the ten biggest clonotypes.

The donors were under 40 Caucasian individuals from Russia, aged 6 to 90 years, who were systemically healthy. Each donor gave ten milliliters of peripheral blood, drawn into EDTA-treated Vacutainer tubes. Ficoll-Paque density-gradient centrifugation was used to isolate PBMCs, with at least 7 million per sample. Total RNA was extracted from PBMCs with Trizol reagent, with at least 6 micrograms obtained per sample. For every donor, flow cytometry on a PBMC aliquot measured the percentage of naive CD45RAhigh/CD27high T cells. The source material was blood. The V and J segments used are TRBV7-3 and TRBJ2-1, with the D gene not clear enough to name. The TCR comes from a woman between 18 and 30 years old in good health. The nucleotide sequence reads TGTGCCAGCGGCCCCCCTGGTAACAATGAGCAGTTCTTC. Its amino acids are CASGPPGNNEQFF.